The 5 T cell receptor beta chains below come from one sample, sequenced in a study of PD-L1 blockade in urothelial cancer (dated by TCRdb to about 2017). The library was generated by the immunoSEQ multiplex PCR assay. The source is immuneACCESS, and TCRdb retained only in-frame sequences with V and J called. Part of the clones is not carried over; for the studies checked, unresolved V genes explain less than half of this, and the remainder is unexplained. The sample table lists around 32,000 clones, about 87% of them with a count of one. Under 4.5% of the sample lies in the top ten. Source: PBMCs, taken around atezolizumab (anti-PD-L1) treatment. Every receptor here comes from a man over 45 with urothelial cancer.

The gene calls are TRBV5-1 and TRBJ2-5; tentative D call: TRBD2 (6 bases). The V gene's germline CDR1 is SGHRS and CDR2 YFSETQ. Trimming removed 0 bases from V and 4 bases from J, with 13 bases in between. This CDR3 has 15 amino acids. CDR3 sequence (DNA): TGCGCCAGCAGCTTGGGGCGGGGTTTCGTAGAGACCCAGTACTTC. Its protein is CASSLGRGFVETQYF.

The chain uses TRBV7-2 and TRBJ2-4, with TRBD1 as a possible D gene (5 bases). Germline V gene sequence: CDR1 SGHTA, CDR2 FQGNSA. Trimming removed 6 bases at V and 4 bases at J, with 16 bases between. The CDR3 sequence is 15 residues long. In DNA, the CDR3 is TGTGCCAGCAGAAGCTTAGGGGATGGAAAAAACATTCAGTACTTC. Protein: CASRSLGDGKNIQYF. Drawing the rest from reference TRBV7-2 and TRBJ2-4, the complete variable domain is GAGVSQSPSNKVTEKGKDVELRCDPISGHTALYWYRQSLGQGLEFLIYFQGNSAPDKSGLPSDRFSAERTGGSVSTLTIQRTQQEDSAVYLCASRSLGDGKNIQYFGAGTRLSVL.

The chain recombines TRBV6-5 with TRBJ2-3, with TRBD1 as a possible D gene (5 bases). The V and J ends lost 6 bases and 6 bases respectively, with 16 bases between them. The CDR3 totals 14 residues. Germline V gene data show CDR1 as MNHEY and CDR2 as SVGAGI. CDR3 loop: CASSRTGIRDTQYF. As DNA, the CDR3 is TGTGCCAGCAGCCGTACAGGTATCCGGGATACGCAGTATTTT.

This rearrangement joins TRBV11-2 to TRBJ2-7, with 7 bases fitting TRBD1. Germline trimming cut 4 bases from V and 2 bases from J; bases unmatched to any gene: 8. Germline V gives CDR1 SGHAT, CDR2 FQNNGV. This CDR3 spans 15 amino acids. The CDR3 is CASSSLRDRTYEQYF. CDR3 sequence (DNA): TGTGCCAGCAGCTCACTCCGGGACAGAACCTACGAGCAGTACTTC. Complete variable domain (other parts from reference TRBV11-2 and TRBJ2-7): EAGVAQSPRYKIIEKRQSVAFWCNPISGHATLYWYQQILGQGPKLLIQFQNNGVVDDSQLPKDRFSAERLKGVDSTLKIQPAKLEDSAVYLCASSSLRDRTYEQYFGPGTRLTVT.

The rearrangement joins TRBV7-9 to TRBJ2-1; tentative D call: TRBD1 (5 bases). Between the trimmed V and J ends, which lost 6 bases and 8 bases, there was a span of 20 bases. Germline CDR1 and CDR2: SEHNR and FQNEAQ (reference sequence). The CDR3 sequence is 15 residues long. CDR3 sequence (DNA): TGTGCCAGCAGTTCACAGGCTACGGTTCTCTATGAGCAGTTCTTC. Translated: CASSSQATVLYEQFF.